The 20 T cell receptor beta chains reported below all come from one sample, sequenced in a study of T cells in Graves' hyperthyroidism and ophthalmopathy. TCR beta CDR3 sequences were amplified from RNA transcripts. First-round RT-PCR with HTBI primers amplified the TCR CDR3 region. Via MiXCR, TCRdb re-called the multiplex PCR reads, giving one row per CDR3 protein. The table lists more than 500,000 distinct CDR3 sequences, 12% to 15% of them singletons. Specimen: blood. The receptors stem from a woman aged 40 to 50 with Graves' hyperthyroidism.

The chain links TRBV6-4 to TRBJ1-6; D gene ambiguous. Germline V gives CDR1 MRHNA, CDR2 SNTAGT. The CDR3 sequence is 13 residues long. V was cut by 5 bases and J by 7 bases, with 9 bases left in between. The CDR3 here is CASSLAANSPLHF. The DNA for the CDR3 is TGTGCCAGCAGTTTGGCAGCGAATTCACCCCTCCACTTT.

This clonotype was counted only a few times. This CDR3 is CASKTPRTSLFDGYTF. For the CDR3, the DNA is TGTGCCAGCAAGACACCCCGGACGTCCTTGTTCGATGGCTACACCTTC. This chain connects TRBV6-2 or TRBV6-3 to TRBJ1-2, with D uncertain. The germline V gene encodes CDR1 MNHEY and CDR2 SVGEGT. This CDR3 has 16 residues. Trimming pared 7 bases from V and 6 bases from J, leaving 24 bases between.

This clonotype has ten or more counts. The rearrangement uses TRBV30 and TRBJ1-5, with D perhaps TRBD1 (5 bases). The CDR3 has 13 residues. Germline lookup yields CDR1 GTSNPN and CDR2 SVGIG (reference sequence). Trimming shortened V by 2 bases and J by 9 bases, and 14 bases separated the two germline ends. The CDR3 DNA sequence: TGTGCCTGGAGTTGGGGGGGAGGAGGGCCCCAGCATTTT. Protein product: CAWSWGGGGPQHF.

This clonotype was seen many times. At one end, the junction sequence differs from germline, possibly due to a read error. CDR3 DNA: TGTGCCAGCAGTTCCGGACAGGGGAAAAATCACCCCCAGCATTTT. As protein: CASSSGQGKNHPQHF. The chain is built from TRBV2 and TRBJ1-5; 9 bases are a match to TRBD1. CDR1 SNHLY and CDR2 FYNNEI come from the germline V gene. The CDR3 has 15 amino acids.

Points on this clonotype: A read error is possible here, since a much larger clone lies one base away. The chain has TRBV19 and TRBJ2-7; 7 bases line up with TRBD2. Per germline, CDR1 LNHDA and CDR2 SQIVND (reference sequence). The CDR3 loop spans 17 amino acids. The V segment lost 4 bases and the J segment 9 bases; nucleotides outside the gene matches: 21. This CDR3 is CASSTAGLISSTRGQYF. Written as DNA, the CDR3 is TGTGCCAGTAGTACGGCGGGACTAATCTCTTCTACGAGGGGGCAGTACTTC.

This clonotype came up many times. The chain uses TRBV20-1 and TRBJ2-1; D possibly corresponds to TRBD1 (6 bases). V was shortened by 0 bases and J by 6 bases, with 18 bases between the two germline ends. CDR1 and CDR2 from the germline V gene are DFQATT and SNEGSKA (reference sequence). CDR3 length: 16 residues. This CDR3 is CSARDLRQGSVNEQFF. CDR3 coding DNA: TGCAGTGCTAGAGATTTAAGGCAGGGGAGTGTCAATGAGCAGTTCTTC.

This clonotype occurred many times. The chain has TRBV19 and TRBJ1-5; TRBD1 matches 12 bases. Germline CDR1 is LNHDA and CDR2 is SQIVND (reference sequence). The V segment lost 9 bases and the J segment 6 bases; nucleotides outside the gene matches: 9. There are 15 residues in the CDR3. As DNA, the CDR3 is TGTGCCAGCCATGGCGGGGACAGGGGGCTTCAGCCCCAGCATTTT. Translating it yields CASHGGDRGLQPQHF. The complete variable domain, with remaining parts taken from reference TRBV19 and TRBJ1-5, reads DGGITQSPKYLFRKEGQNVTLSCEQNLNHDAMYWYRQDPGQGLRLIYYSQIVNDFQKGDIAEGYSVSREKKESFPLTVTSAQKNPTAFYLCASHGGDRGLQPQHFGDGTRLSIL.

On this clonotype: A much larger clonotype is one base distant, so this may be a read error. Lacking the conserved final phenylalanine or tryptophan, this CDR3 likely reflects a read error. The chain couples TRBV9 to TRBJ1-1; D is undetermined. Germline V gene lookup returns CDR1 SGDLS and CDR2 YYNGEE. The CDR3 is 15 residues long. Trimming took 2 bases from V and 2 from J, leaving 13 bases between them. The CDR3 DNA sequence: TGTGCCAGCAGCGTGTCGGGGAACCTCAACACTGAAGCTTTCCTT. Its translation is CASSVSGNLNTEAFL.

V gene TRBV20-1 combines with J gene TRBJ2-1; D is possibly TRBD2 (5 bases). V lost 6 bases, J lost 4 bases, and 13 bases lay in between. The germline CDR1 and CDR2 sequences are DFQATT and SNEGSKA (reference sequence). This CDR3 has 13 amino acids. Here the CDR3 DNA reads TGCAGTGCCGGTTGGGCGGGTTACAATGAGCAGTTCTTC. Translated: CSAGWAGYNEQFF.

This clonotype showed up just a few times. The chain is built from TRBV6-6 and TRBJ2-6; D may be TRBD2 (7 bases). Germline V gene lookup returns CDR1 MNHNY and CDR2 SVGAGI (reference sequence). CDR3 size: 18 residues. V gave up 2 bases and J gave up 0 bases, with 14 bases separating them. The CDR3 DNA sequence: TGTGCCAGCAGTTACCTTCGGGGGGCTAACTCTGGGGCCAACGTCCTGACTTTC. Its translation is CASSYLRGANSGANVLTF.

This clonotype came up many times. Germline and junction disagree at one end, which may indicate a read error. The genes are TRBV5-1 and TRBJ2-5; D not resolved. The CDR3 length is 12 residues. Germline V gene sequence: CDR1 SGHRS, CDR2 YFSETQ. CDR3 region: CASSSNQETQYF. CDR3 sequence (DNA): TGTGCCAGCAGTTCCAACCAAGAGACCCAGTACTTC.

This clonotype was picked up many times. J is TRBJ2-1 and V is TRBV12-3 or TRBV12-4; TRBD1 or TRBD2 may be the D gene (5 bases each). The CDR3 is made up of 15 amino acids. Trimming took 0 bases from V and 2 from J, leaving 8 bases between them. The CDR3 spells CASSLAGTTYNEQFF. CDR3 in DNA: TGTGCCAGCAGTTTAGCCGGGACGACCTACAATGAGCAGTTCTTC.

The CDR3 sequence: CASSFLDWGSYNEQFF. CDR3 nucleotides: TGTGCCAGCAGTTTTTTGGACTGGGGGTCCTACAATGAGCAGTTCTTC. The chain links TRBV12-3 or TRBV12-4 to TRBJ2-1; TRBD1 or TRBD2 may be the D gene (5 bases each). This CDR3 region has 16 residues. The V end lost 3 bases, the J end lost 1 base, and 13 bases lay between the germline ends.

This clonotype showed up just a few times. This sequence may be a read error, since a much larger clone differs from it by one base. The CDR3 here is CASSPRGGYGYAF. In nucleotides, the CDR3 is TGTGCCAGCAGTCCGAGGGGAGGCTATGGCTACGCCTTC. This sequence joins TRBV12-3 or TRBV12-4 and TRBJ1-2; D possibly corresponds to TRBD1 (5 bases). The CDR3 extends over 13 amino acids.

This clonotype was picked up many times. The CDR3 reads CASSPNTANTEAFF. DNA for the CDR3: TGTGCCAGCAGCCCAAATACGGCGAACACTGAAGCTTTCTTT. The V and J genes are TRBV3-1 and TRBJ1-1; D not certain. Trimming stripped 4 bases from V and 1 base from J, with 10 bases between. The CDR3 runs 14 residues. Germline V gives CDR1 LGHDT, CDR2 YNNKEL (reference sequence).

CDR3 sequence reads: CASSPSGAPGEKLFF. CDR3 coding DNA: TGTGCCAGCAGTCCTTCGGGGGCGCCGGGTGAAAAACTGTTTTTT. The rearrangement links TRBV28 to TRBJ1-4, with D perhaps TRBD1 (6 bases). CDR3 length: 15 residues. Trimming pared 5 bases from V and 7 bases from J, leaving 17 bases between. Germline assignment: CDR1 MDHEN and CDR2 SYDVKM.

This clonotype has ten or more counts. The chain combines TRBV12-3 or TRBV12-4 with TRBJ2-3; D perhaps matches TRBD1 (7 bases). Trimming removed 7 bases from V and 2 bases from J, with 16 bases in between. The CDR3 has 15 residues. CDR3 nucleotides: TGTGCCAGCACCCCTCGCAGGGGGGTCACAGATACGCAGTATTTT. It codes for CASTPRRGVTDTQYF.

This clonotype was seen at least ten times. V usage is TRBV15 and J usage is TRBJ2-1, with D tentatively TRBD2 (6 bases). V lost 1 base and J lost 8, with 15 bases in between. Germline V lookup: CDR1 LNHNV, CDR2 YYDKDF (reference sequence). This CDR3 region has 15 residues. For the CDR3, the DNA is TGTGCCACCAGCAGAGCGGGACTGCAACTGGATGAGCAGTTCTTC. Encoded protein: CATSRAGLQLDEQFF.

This clonotype was seen ten or more times. The V call is TRBV5-1, the J call TRBJ1-2; no clear D gene. This CDR3 is 15 amino acids long. V lost 4 bases to trimming and J lost 3 bases, with 16 bases between them. In germline, CDR1 is SGHRS, CDR2 YFSETQ. Written as DNA, the CDR3 is TGCGCCAGCAGCCGGTCCCTTAAGTTGGACTATGGCTACACCTTC. It translates to CASSRSLKLDYGYTF.

This clonotype was picked up many times. The J gene is TRBJ2-1, the V gene TRBV5-1, with D maybe TRBD1 (5 bases). Germline CDR1 SGHRS, CDR2 YFSETQ. V lost 0 bases to trimming and J lost 7 bases, with 8 bases between them. The CDR3 consists of 13 residues. The CDR3 is CASSLAQGNEQFF. In nucleotides, the CDR3 is TGCGCCAGCAGCTTGGCCCAGGGAAATGAGCAGTTCTTC. Looking up the rest from reference TRBV5-1 and TRBJ2-1 gives the full variable domain: KAGVTQTPRYLIKTRGQQVTLSCSPISGHRSVSWYQQTPGQGLQFLFEYFSETQRNKGNFPGRFSGRQFSNSRSEMNVSTLELGDSALYLCASSLAQGNEQFFGPGTRLTVL.